The source of this T cell receptor beta chain is a study of blood T cell repertoires in COVID-19. Overall study context: The United States, Italy and Spain supplied acute and convalescent COVID-19 samples.

Generated by immunoSEQ multiplex PCR, the TCRdb table keeps only in-frame clones and is missing some. This table has fewer than 150,000 clones, approximately 90% appearing once. With 4 bases removed from V and 9 bases from J, the gap between germline ends came to 21 bases. The CDR3 has 15 amino acids. Germline-derived CDR1 and CDR2 are MNHEY and SVGAGI. The receptor was isolated from a woman of 80 years or more with acute or convalescent COVID-19. Sequencing used peripheral blood. The chain links TRBV6-5 to TRBJ2-5, with a weak D call TRBD1 (6 bases). The CDR3 DNA sequence: TGTGCCAGCAGTTTGACCTGGGACAACAAGAAGGCCCAGTACTTC. This encodes CASSLTWDNKKAQYF.